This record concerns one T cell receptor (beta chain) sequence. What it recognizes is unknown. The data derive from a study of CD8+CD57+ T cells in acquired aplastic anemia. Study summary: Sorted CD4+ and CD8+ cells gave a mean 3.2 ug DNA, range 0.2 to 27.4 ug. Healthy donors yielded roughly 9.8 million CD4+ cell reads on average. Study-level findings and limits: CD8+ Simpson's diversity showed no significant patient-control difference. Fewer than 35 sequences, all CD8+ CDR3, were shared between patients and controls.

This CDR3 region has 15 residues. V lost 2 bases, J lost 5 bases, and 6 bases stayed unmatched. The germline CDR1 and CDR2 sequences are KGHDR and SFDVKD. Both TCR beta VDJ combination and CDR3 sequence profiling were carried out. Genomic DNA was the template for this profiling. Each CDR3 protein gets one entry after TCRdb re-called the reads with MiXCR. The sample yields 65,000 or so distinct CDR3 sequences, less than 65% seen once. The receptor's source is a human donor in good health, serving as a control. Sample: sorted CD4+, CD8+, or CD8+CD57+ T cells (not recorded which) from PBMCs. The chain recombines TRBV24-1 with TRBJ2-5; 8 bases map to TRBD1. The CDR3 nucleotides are TGTGCCACCAGTGATTCAGGGGGCCGAGGGGAGACCCAGTACTTC. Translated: CATSDSGGRGETQYF.